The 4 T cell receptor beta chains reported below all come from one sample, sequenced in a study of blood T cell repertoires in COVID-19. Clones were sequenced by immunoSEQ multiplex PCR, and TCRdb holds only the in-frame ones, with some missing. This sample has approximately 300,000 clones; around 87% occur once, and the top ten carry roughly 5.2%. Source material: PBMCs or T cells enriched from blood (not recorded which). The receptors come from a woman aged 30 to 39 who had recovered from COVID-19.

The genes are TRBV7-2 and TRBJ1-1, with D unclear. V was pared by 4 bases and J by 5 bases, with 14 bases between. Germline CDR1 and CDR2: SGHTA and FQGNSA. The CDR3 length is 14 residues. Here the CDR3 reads CASSSTSERTEAFF. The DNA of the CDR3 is TGTGCCAGCAGCTCCACCTCGGAGAGGACTGAAGCTTTCTTT.

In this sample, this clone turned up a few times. The CDR3 nucleotides read TGTGCCAGCAGCCTAGCCGGACAGGTACATGAAGCTTTCTTT. Translation gives CASSLAGQVHEAFF. The V call is TRBV11-2, the J call TRBJ1-1; 7 bases line up with TRBD1. The CDR3 is 14 amino acids. V shed 5 bases and J 7 bases; nucleotides not matched to a gene: 10. Germline assignment: CDR1 SGHAT and CDR2 FQNNGV.

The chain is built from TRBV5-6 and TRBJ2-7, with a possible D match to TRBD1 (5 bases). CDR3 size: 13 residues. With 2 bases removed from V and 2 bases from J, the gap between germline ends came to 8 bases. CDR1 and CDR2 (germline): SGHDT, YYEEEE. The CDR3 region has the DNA TGTGCCAGCAGCTTTACAGGAACCTACGAGCAGTACTTC. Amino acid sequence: CASSFTGTYEQYF.

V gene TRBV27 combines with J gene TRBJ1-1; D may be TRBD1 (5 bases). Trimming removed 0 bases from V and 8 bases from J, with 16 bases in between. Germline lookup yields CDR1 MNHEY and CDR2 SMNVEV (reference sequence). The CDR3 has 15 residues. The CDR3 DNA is TGTGCCAGCAGTTTATCGATAACTGGCGGGGCCGAAGCTTTCTTT. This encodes CASSLSITGGAEAFF.